This T cell receptor beta chain was captured by sequencing in a study of early T cells in non-severe SARS-CoV-2 infection. At the level of the study: Sequenced bulk RNA came from whole blood that was unsorted, and chains were unpaired. Findings and limits, study-wide: Anti-spike CD8 responses were favored by VDJdb matching, which missed private and CD4 specificities.

Note on this clonotype: Its antigen is undetermined. One end of the junction varies from germline; a read error may be responsible.

The library protocol tagged individual cDNA molecules with unique molecular identifiers. TCRdb recomputed calls from the 5' RACE reads with MiXCR, one row per CDR3 protein. The repertoire holds tens of thousands of distinct CDR3 sequences, with around 12% as singletons. The receptor comes from an adult who was a healthcare worker with PCR-confirmed SARS-CoV-2 infection or an uninfected control (not recorded which). Input material: whole blood.

CDR3: CATSLEVGGNTEAFF. CDR3 bases: TGTGCCACCAGCTTAGAAGTGGGGGGGAACACTGAAGCTTTCTTT. The rearrangement joins TRBV11-2 to TRBJ1-1; D is perhaps TRBD1 (5 bases). Germline loops: CDR1 SGHAT, CDR2 FQNNGV. The CDR3 sequence is 15 residues long.